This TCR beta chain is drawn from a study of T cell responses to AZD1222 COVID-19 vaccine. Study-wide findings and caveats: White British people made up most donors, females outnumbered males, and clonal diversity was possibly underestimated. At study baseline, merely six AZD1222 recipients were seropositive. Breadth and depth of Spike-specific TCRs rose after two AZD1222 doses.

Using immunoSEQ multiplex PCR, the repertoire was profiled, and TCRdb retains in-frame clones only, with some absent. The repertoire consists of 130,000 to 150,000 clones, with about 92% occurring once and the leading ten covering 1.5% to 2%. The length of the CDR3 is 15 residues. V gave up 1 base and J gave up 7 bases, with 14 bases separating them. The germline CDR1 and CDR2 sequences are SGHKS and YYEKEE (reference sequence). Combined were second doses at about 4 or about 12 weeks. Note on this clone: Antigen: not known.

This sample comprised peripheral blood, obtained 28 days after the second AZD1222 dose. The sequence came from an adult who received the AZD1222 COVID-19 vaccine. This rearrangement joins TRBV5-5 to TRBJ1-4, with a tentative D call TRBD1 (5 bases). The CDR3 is CASSLQTERGEKLFF. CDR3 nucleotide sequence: TGTGCCAGCAGCTTGCAGACAGAGAGGGGTGAAAAACTGTTTTTT.